This T cell receptor (beta chain) is drawn from a study of CD8 T cells in ankylosing spondylitis. Using its own MiXCR run on the 5' RACE reads, TCRdb lists one record per CDR3 protein. The sample includes nearly 250,000 distinct CDR3 sequences, roughly a third of them seen just once. The sequence derives from a male donor with ankylosing spondylitis or in good health (not recorded which). The sample consisted of blood, either unsorted or a sorted T cell fraction (not recorded which).

The CDR3 loop is CATSDSRLDRVSQETPPGTQYF. The CDR3 DNA reads as TGTGCCACCAGTGATTCCCGTCTGGACAGGGTATCGCAAGAGACCCCCCCAGGAACCCAGTACTTC. The rearrangement links TRBV24-1 to TRBJ2-5; 8 bases agree with TRBD1. CDR1 and CDR2 from the germline V gene are KGHDR and SFDVKD. Losses at the gene ends were 2 bases for V and 8 bases for J; bases not matched to a gene: 30. This CDR3 spans 22 amino acids.